The sequence of this T cell receptor beta chain was determined in a study of shared clonotypes between healthy human individuals. With regard to this clone: The same CDR3 is also encoded by other DNA sequences in this sample.

TCRdb's table, derived via immunoSEQ multiplex PCR, lists solely in-frame clones and lacks some. The sample holds around 2.5 million clones, more than 85% seen once. V was shortened by 0 bases and J by 0 bases, with 7 bases between the two germline ends. This CDR3 is built from 15 residues. CDR1 is SGHRS, CDR2 YFSETQ, per germline. Sample: naive CD4+ T cells from PBMCs. Subset described: CD45RA+ positively selected. The chain links TRBV5-1 to TRBJ1-3; D uncertain. This clonotype was obtained from a man aged 18 to 30 in good health. Some clones in this sample may be carry-over from other donors' samples. The CDR3 bases are TGCGCCAGCAGCTTGGGATCATTCTCTGGAAACACCATATATTTT. It encodes CASSLGSFSGNTIYF. The full variable domain, completed using reference TRBV5-1 and TRBJ1-3, is KAGVTQTPRYLIKTRGQQVTLSCSPISGHRSVSWYQQTPGQGLQFLFEYFSETQRNKGNFPGRFSGRQFSNSRSEMNVSTLELGDSALYLCASSLGSFSGNTIYFGEGSWLTVV.